Sequencing of this T cell receptor beta chain was carried out in a study of T cell responses to AZD1222 COVID-19 vaccine. Looked up from germline, CDR1 is LNHDA and CDR2 is SQIVND (reference sequence). Unmatched junction bases numbered 8, after V lost 10 bases and J lost 5 bases. CDR3 size: 13 residues. Profiled with immunoSEQ multiplex PCR; TCRdb holds only in-frame clones, not every one. The sample holds approximately 150,000 clones, under 95% seen once. The sequence came from an adult who received the AZD1222 COVID-19 vaccine. The chain links TRBV19 to TRBJ2-1; 7 nucleotides match TRBD1. This sample comprised peripheral blood, obtained 28 days after the second AZD1222 dose. This CDR3 reads CATQQGSDNEQFF. Here the CDR3 DNA reads TGTGCCACTCAACAGGGGAGTGACAATGAGCAGTTCTTC.